Presented here are 28 T cell receptor beta chains from one specimen sequenced in a study of blood T cells in healthy people across ages. The use of a sample-barcoded 5' primer and a J-beta primer mix characterized a second PCR of 7 to 11 cycles. TCRdb independently ran MiXCR on the 5' RACE reads; one entry per CDR3 protein. The repertoire holds 750,000 to 1,000,000 distinct CDR3 sequences, with about 28% as singletons. These data are also associated with another study on T cells of mothers and their children.

Material for sequencing was blood. The receptors stem from a middle-aged woman in good health.

The chain recombines TRBV27 with TRBJ2-1; no definite D call. V lost 7 bases to trimming and J lost 6 bases, with 10 bases between them. The germline CDR1 and CDR2 sequences are MNHEY and SMNVEV (reference sequence). This CDR3 is 12 amino acids long. CDR3 nucleotides: TGTGCCAGCACCGGCCAACGCAATGAGCAGTTCTTC. Protein: CASTGQRNEQFF.

J is TRBJ1-1 and V is TRBV27, with D possibly being TRBD1 (6 bases). Germline V lookup: CDR1 MNHEY, CDR2 SMNVEV (reference sequence). The CDR3 consists of 15 residues. The germline V and J ends were trimmed by 5 bases and 3 bases, with 16 bases remaining between them. The CDR3 spells CASSLGPGVDTEAFF. DNA of the CDR3: TGTGCCAGCAGTCTTGGGCCAGGGGTGGACACTGAAGCTTTCTTT.

The chain is built from TRBV5-1 and TRBJ2-1; TRBD1 might be the D (5 bases). Trimming left V 0 bases short and J 4 bases short, with 17 bases between. CDR1 and CDR2 from the germline V gene are SGHRS and YFSETQ. The CDR3 extends over 17 amino acids. As DNA, the CDR3 is TGCGCCAGCAGCTTGGCGGAACAGGCCATGGGGTACAATGAGCAGTTCTTC. Protein sequence: CASSLAEQAMGYNEQFF.

This clonotype was picked up many times. V gene TRBV18 combines with J gene TRBJ2-5; D possibly corresponds to TRBD1 (6 bases). CDR1 is KGHSH, CDR2 LQKENI, per germline. CDR3 size: 15 residues. V gave up 1 base and J gave up 2 bases, with 11 bases separating them. The DNA for the CDR3 is TGTGCCAGCTCACCACTCTCAGGGGATCAAGAGACCCAGTACTTC. Translation: CASSPLSGDQETQYF.

On this clonotype itself: Being one base from a much bigger clone, this may be a read error. CDR3 sequence reads: CSARESRSTDTRYF. The CDR3 DNA is TGCAGTGCTAGAGAGAGTCGGTCAACAGATACGCGGTATTTT. The V and J genes are TRBV20-1 and TRBJ2-3, with D unresolved. This CDR3 region has 14 residues. The germline V gene encodes CDR1 DFQATT and CDR2 SNEGSKA (reference sequence).

Concerning this clonotype: A much larger clone differs by one base, so this may be a read error. CDR3 nucleotide sequence: TGCAGCGTTGAAACAACGACAGGGGGTACCGATTGGTACCAAGAGACCCAGTTCTTC. Residues: CSVETTTGGTDWYQETQFF. This chain joins TRBV29-1 and TRBJ2-5; TRBD1 agrees at 9 bases. Judging by the DNA end, TRBJ2-1 fits better; the J call may be wrong. Germline-derived CDR1 and CDR2 are SQVTM and ANQGSEA. This CDR3 is 19 amino acids long.

The sample holds many counts of this clonotype. V gene TRBV5-1 combines with J gene TRBJ2-5; 8 bases are a match to TRBD1. Unmatched junction bases numbered 9, after V lost 5 bases and J lost 3 bases. This CDR3 is 15 amino acids long. CDR1 is SGHRS, CDR2 YFSETQ, per germline. The CDR3 sequence: CASRTQGAHKETQYF. The CDR3 nucleotides read TGCGCCAGCAGGACTCAGGGGGCGCATAAAGAGACCCAGTACTTC.

This clonotype came up many times. J is TRBJ2-1 and V is TRBV27, with D tentatively TRBD2 (5 bases). The germline V gene has CDR1 MNHEY and CDR2 SMNVEV (reference sequence). The V end was cut by 0 bases, the J end by 14 bases, with 5 bases between. The CDR3 is 10 residues long. Here the CDR3 reads CASSLSREFF. CDR3 DNA sequence: TGTGCCAGCAGTTTATCGAGGGAGTTCTTC.

A note on this clonotype: The junction differs from germline at one of its ends, possibly a read error. The rearrangement uses TRBV7-2 and TRBJ2-5, with TRBD2 matching 7 bases. Germline V gene sequence: CDR1 SGHTA, CDR2 FQGNSA. The CDR3 totals 15 residues. CDR3 loop: CANSLVTGGQETQYF. As DNA, the CDR3 is TGTGCCAACAGCTTAGTGACCGGGGGGCAAGAGACCCAGTACTTC.

V gene TRBV19 combines with J gene TRBJ2-7; 7 positions match TRBD2. The CDR3 covers 13 residues. Germline lookup yields CDR1 LNHDA and CDR2 SQIVND (reference sequence). With V trimmed by 5 bases and J by 5 bases, 6 bases remained unmatched. The CDR3 is CASSPRLAHEQYF. CDR3 DNA: TGTGCCAGTAGTCCTCGACTAGCCCACGAGCAGTACTTC.

The chain carries TRBV5-1 and TRBJ1-5; tentative D call: TRBD1 (5 bases). Germline CDR1 and CDR2: SGHRS and YFSETQ. V lost 4 bases and J lost 3, with 14 bases in between. CDR3 length: 15 residues. The CDR3 sequence: CASSQKPGVNQPQHF. CDR3 coding DNA: TGCGCCAGCAGCCAAAAACCGGGGGTCAATCAGCCCCAGCATTTT.

The gene calls are TRBV19 and TRBJ2-2; 8 positions agree with TRBD1. V trimming: 5 bases; J trimming: 4 bases; junction bases outside the gene matches: 9. The CDR3 sequence is 16 residues long. Germline V lookup: CDR1 LNHDA, CDR2 SQIVND (reference sequence). CDR3 residues: CASSHQDRVGTGELFF. CDR3 bases: TGTGCCAGTAGTCATCAGGACAGGGTGGGCACCGGGGAGCTGTTTTTT.

Ten or more counts support this clonotype. The genes are TRBV20-1 and TRBJ2-3; TRBD2 is a possible D gene (6 bases). Trimming stripped 6 bases from V and 6 bases from J, with 10 bases between. The V gene's germline CDR1 is DFQATT and CDR2 SNEGSKA (reference sequence). The CDR3 runs to 11 residues. In DNA, the CDR3 is TGCAGTGCCCCTGGGGGGGATACGCAGTATTTT. Its protein is CSAPGGDTQYF.

V is TRBV3-1 and J is TRBJ1-2; maybe TRBD1 (5 bases). V gave up 3 bases and J gave up 4 bases, with 15 bases separating them. Germline V gives CDR1 LGHDT, CDR2 YNNKEL (reference sequence). The CDR3 length is 15 residues. This CDR3 is CASSQDHMGGYGYTF. The CDR3 nucleotides read TGTGCCAGCAGCCAGGACCACATGGGGGGCTATGGCTACACCTTC. The full variable domain, its missing parts supplied by reference TRBV3-1 and TRBJ1-2, is DTAVSQTPKYLVTQMGNDKSIKCEQNLGHDTMYWYKQDSKKFLKIMFSYNNKELIINETVPNRFSPKSPDKAHLNLHINSLELGDSAVYFCASSQDHMGGYGYTFGSGTRLTVV.

This clonotype was recorded a few times. The genes are TRBV20-1 and TRBJ2-1; D is undetermined. Germline CDR1 DFQATT, CDR2 SNEGSKA (reference sequence). The ends were cut back, 1 base at V and 9 bases at J, with 13 bases in the middle. This CDR3 has 13 amino acids. The CDR3 nucleotides are TGCAGTGCTAGAGGGGCTAGGATGGGTGAGCAGTTCTTC. Translation gives CSARGARMGEQFF.

This clonotype was observed a handful of times. The chain carries TRBV2 and TRBJ1-2; perhaps TRBD1 as D (5 bases). The CDR3 runs to 14 residues. Germline V lookup: CDR1 SNHLY, CDR2 FYNNEI. V was shortened by 3 bases and J by 7 bases, with 15 bases between the two germline ends. The CDR3: CASSESKGNGGYTF. The CDR3 DNA sequence: TGTGCCAGCAGTGAGAGTAAGGGGAACGGTGGCTACACCTTC.

This chain's CDR3 is CASSSPLPGAEQYF. The CDR3 bases are TGTGCCAGCAGTTCACCCTTACCAGGGGCTGAGCAGTACTTC. The V gene is TRBV27, the J gene TRBJ2-7; weak D call: TRBD1 (6 bases). The CDR3 sequence is 14 residues long. CDR1 is MNHEY and CDR2 is SMNVEV in the germline V gene (reference sequence). Trimming shortened V by 4 bases and J by 7 bases, and 17 bases separated the two germline ends.

This CDR3 is CSSRDSLQETQYF. CDR3 coding DNA: TGCAGCTCGCGGGACAGCCTACAAGAGACCCAGTACTTC. The V call is TRBV29-1, the J call TRBJ2-5; D perhaps matches TRBD1 (7 bases). CDR1 and CDR2 from the germline V gene are SQVTM and ANQGSEA. This CDR3 has 13 amino acids. Trimming took off 8 bases at V and 2 bases at J, with 15 bases between the two ends.

The chain is built from TRBV9 and TRBJ1-1; TRBD1 aligns across 7 bases. Trimming at V came to 1 base and at J to 8 bases, leaving 14 bases not matched to a gene. Germline V gene data show CDR1 as SGDLS and CDR2 as YYNGEE. The CDR3 runs 16 residues. Written as DNA, the CDR3 is TGTGCCAGCAGCGTAAATCAAAGGGGGCAAGATCCGGAAGCTTTCTTT. Its translation is CASSVNQRGQDPEAFF. The full variable domain, rest sourced from reference TRBV9 and TRBJ1-1, is DSGVTQTPKHLITATGQRVTLRCSPRSGDLSVYWYQQSLDQGLQFLIQYYNGEERAKGNILERFSAQQFPDLHSELNLSSLELGDSALYFCASSVNQRGQDPEAFFGQGTRLTVV.

The sample holds a few counts of this clonotype. The chain links TRBV5-1 to TRBJ2-6; TRBD2 aligns across 9 bases. Trimming took 2 bases from V and 0 from J; bases not matched to a gene: 12. This CDR3 spans 20 amino acids. Looked up from germline, CDR1 is SGHRS and CDR2 is YFSETQ. The CDR3 region has the DNA TGCGCCAGCAGCTTAGGACTAGCGCCTCCTTCAAGCTCTGGGGCCAACGTCCTGACTTTC. Protein: CASSLGLAPPSSSGANVLTF.

Points on this clonotype: A much larger clone sits a single nucleotide away, making a read error possible. The V gene is TRBV9, the J gene TRBJ1-2; a weak D match, TRBD1 (6 bases). V gave up 4 bases and J gave up 1 base, with 14 bases separating them. Germline values: CDR1 SGDLS, CDR2 YYNGEE. The CDR3 loop spans 15 amino acids. The CDR3 nucleotides read TGTGCCAGCAGCCTCCGACAGGCCCTTAACTATGGCTACACCTTC. This encodes CASSLRQALNYGYTF. Based on the CDR3 plus reference TRBV9 and TRBJ1-2, the full variable domain is DSGVTQTPKHLITATGQRVTLRCSPRSGDLSVYWYQQSLDQGLQFLIQYYNGEERAKGNILERFSAQQFPDLHSELNLSSLELGDSALYFCASSLRQALNYGYTFGSGTRLTVV.

The chain couples TRBV5-1 to TRBJ1-2; the D is unclear. V lost 0 bases and J lost 0, with 9 bases in between. The CDR3 spans 15 residues. Germline CDR1 and CDR2: SGHRS and YFSETQ. The DNA of the CDR3 is TGCGCCAGCAGCTTGGACGACGTGGCTAACTATGGCTACACCTTC. Its translation is CASSLDDVANYGYTF.

This clonotype has only a few counts. The chain carries TRBV7-2 and TRBJ2-3; D is perhaps TRBD2 (6 bases). Trimming removed 5 bases at V and 4 bases at J, with 16 bases between. Germline V gene data show CDR1 as SGHTA and CDR2 as FQGNSA. The CDR3 spans 15 residues. In nucleotides, the CDR3 is TGTGCCAGCAGCCCTAAGGGGCTAGCGTCAGATACGCAGTATTTT. This sequence encodes CASSPKGLASDTQYF.

About this clonotype itself: A much larger clone is a single base away; this may be a read error. The CDR3 does not end in the conserved phenylalanine or tryptophan, so this is likely a read error. This chain uses TRBV20-1 with TRBJ2-3; no clear D. Germline V CDR1 and CDR2: DFQATT, SNEGSKA (reference sequence). Trimming left V 3 bases short and J 9 bases short, with 10 bases between. This CDR3 comprises 11 residues. The CDR3 reads CSASFPGTQYL. The CDR3 DNA is TGCAGTGCTAGTTTCCCCGGAACGCAGTATTTG.

The chain couples TRBV2 to TRBJ2-1; D is possibly TRBD1 or TRBD2 (6 bases each). Deletions cut 1 base from V and 1 base from J, with 8 bases between. The germline CDR1 and CDR2 sequences are SNHLY and FYNNEI. The CDR3 totals 15 residues. This CDR3 is CASSEGGGSYNEQFF. The CDR3 region has the DNA TGTGCCAGCAGTGAAGGAGGGGGGTCCTACAATGAGCAGTTCTTC.

The genes are TRBV6-5 and TRBJ2-3, with D tentatively TRBD1 (5 bases). CDR3 length: 18 amino acids. The germline V gene has CDR1 MNHEY and CDR2 SVGAGI. Between the trimmed V and J ends, which lost 0 bases and 5 bases, there was a span of 21 bases. DNA for the CDR3: TGTGCCAGCAGTTACTCGATTCTCGTCAGGAACGGACAAGATACGCAGTATTTT. Translating gives CASSYSILVRNGQDTQYF.

This clonotype has a count of ten or more. The gene calls are TRBV7-2 and TRBJ1-2; the match to TRBD1 covers 8 bases. The CDR3 runs 13 residues. From germline, CDR1 is SGHTA and CDR2 FQGNSA. V was clipped by 2 bases and J by 6 bases; unmatched bases: 2. This CDR3 reads CASSLQGAHGYTF. CDR3 sequence (DNA): TGTGCCAGCAGCTTACAGGGGGCGCATGGCTACACCTTC.

There are a few counts of this clonotype. This sequence joins TRBV10-3 and TRBJ2-5; weak D call: TRBD2 (5 bases). Germline assignment: CDR1 ENHRY and CDR2 SYGVKD. The CDR3 has 12 residues. Trimming took 8 bases from V and 11 from J, leaving 18 bases between them. CDR3 loop: CAIEGSSNMQYF. The CDR3 nucleotides are TGTGCCATCGAGGGCTCCTCAAATATGCAGTACTTC.